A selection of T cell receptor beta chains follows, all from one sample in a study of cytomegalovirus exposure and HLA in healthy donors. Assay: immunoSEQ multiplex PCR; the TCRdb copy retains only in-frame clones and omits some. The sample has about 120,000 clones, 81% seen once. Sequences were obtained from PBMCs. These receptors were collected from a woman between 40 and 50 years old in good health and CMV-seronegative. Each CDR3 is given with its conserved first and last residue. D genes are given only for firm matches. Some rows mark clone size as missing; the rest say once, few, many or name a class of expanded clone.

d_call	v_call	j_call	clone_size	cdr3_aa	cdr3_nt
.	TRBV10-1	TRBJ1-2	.	CASSESADSTNGYTF	TGCGCCAGCAGTGAGTCAGCGGACTCCACAAATGGCTACACCTTC
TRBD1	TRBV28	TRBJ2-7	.	CASSSSGRGSYEQYF	TGTGCCAGCAGTTCCTCCGGCAGGGGGTCCTACGAGCAGTACTTC
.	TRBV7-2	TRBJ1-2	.	CASSFPREPKIGYTF	TGTGCCAGCAGCTTTCCCCGGGAACCAAAAATCGGCTACACCTTC
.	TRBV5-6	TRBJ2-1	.	CASSLRGYNEQFF	TGTGCCAGCAGCCTTAGGGGATACAATGAGCAGTTCTTC
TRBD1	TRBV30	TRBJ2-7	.	CAATGTGHYEQYF	TGTGCCGCGACCGGGACAGGGCATTACGAGCAGTACTTC
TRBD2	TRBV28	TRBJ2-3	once	CASSLAGVLDTQYF	TGTGCCAGCAGTTTAGCGGGAGTTTTAGATACGCAGTATTTT
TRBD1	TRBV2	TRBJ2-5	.	CASSTDRAVQETQYF	TGTGCCAGCAGTACCGACAGGGCCGTTCAAGAGACCCAGTACTTC
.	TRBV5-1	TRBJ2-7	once	CASSFAGNEQYF	TGCGCCAGCAGCTTTGCAGGGAACGAGCAGTACTTC
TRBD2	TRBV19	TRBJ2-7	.	CASSASGGYEQYF	TGTGCCAGTAGCGCTAGCGGGGGGTACGAGCAGTACTTC
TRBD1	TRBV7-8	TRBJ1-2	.	CASTLPETGVGRGYTF	TGTGCCAGCACCCTTCCCGAGACAGGGGTAGGGAGAGGCTACACCTTC
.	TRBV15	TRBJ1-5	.	CATSRRLEGQPQHF	TGTGCCACCAGCCGAAGACTAGAGGGTCAGCCCCAGCATTTT
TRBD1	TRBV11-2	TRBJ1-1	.	CASSSTGGKTRMNTEAFF	TGTGCCAGCAGCAGTACAGGGGGCAAAACGCGGATGAACACTGAAGCTTTCTTT
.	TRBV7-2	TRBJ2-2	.	CASSLHGGHTGELFF	TGTGCCAGCAGCTTACACGGGGGACACACCGGGGAGCTGTTTTTT
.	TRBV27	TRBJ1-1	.	CASRKGGLANTEAFF	TGTGCCAGCCGTAAAGGGGGACTAGCGAACACTGAAGCTTTCTTT
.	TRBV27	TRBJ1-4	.	CASRRDQKEKLFF	TGTGCCAGCAGGCGGGACCAGAAGGAAAAACTGTTTTTT
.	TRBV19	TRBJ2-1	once	CASRGLQIYEQFF	TGTGCCAGTAGGGGACTTCAGATCTATGAGCAGTTCTTC
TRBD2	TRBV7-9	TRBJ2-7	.	CASSLTRGGEQYF	TGTGCCAGCAGCTTAACGCGGGGGGGCGAGCAGTACTTC
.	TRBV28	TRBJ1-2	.	CASSLGRDKNYGYTF	TGTGCCAGCAGTTTAGGCAGGGATAAGAACTATGGCTACACCTTC
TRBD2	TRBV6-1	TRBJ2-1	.	CASSEYLAGGLENEQFF	TGTGCCAGCAGTGAATATTTAGCGGGGGGGCTAGAAAATGAGCAGTTCTTC
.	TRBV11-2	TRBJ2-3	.	CASSPTGLLSTDTQYF	TGTGCCAGCAGCCCGACGGGACTCCTCAGCACAGATACGCAGTATTTT
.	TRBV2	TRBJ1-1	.	CASSEDRATEAFF	TGTGCCAGCAGTGAAGACAGGGCGACTGAAGCTTTCTTT
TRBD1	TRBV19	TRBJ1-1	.	CASSPPGQGGTEAFF	TGTGCCAGTAGTCCCCCGGGACAGGGAGGCACTGAAGCTTTCTTT
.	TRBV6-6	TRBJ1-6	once	CASIGQTPRNSPLHF	TGTGCCAGCATTGGACAAACACCTCGGAATTCACCCCTCCACTTT
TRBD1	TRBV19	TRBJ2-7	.	CASRPGQGAYEQYF	TGTGCCAGTAGACCGGGACAGGGGGCCTACGAGCAGTACTTC
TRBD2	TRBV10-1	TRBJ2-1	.	CASSRSGGPKNEQFF	TGCGCCAGCAGTAGGTCGGGGGGGCCAAAAAATGAGCAGTTCTTC
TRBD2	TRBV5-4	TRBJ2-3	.	CASSLRLAGFSTDTQYF	TGTGCCAGCAGCCTTCGACTAGCGGGTTTTAGCACAGATACGCAGTATTTT
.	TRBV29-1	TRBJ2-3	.	CSVIFLARRVDTQYF	TGCAGCGTTATTTTTCTAGCGCGCCGAGTAGATACGCAGTATTTT
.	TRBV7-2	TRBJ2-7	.	CASSLSTGEQYF	TGTGCCAGCAGCTTGTCCACAGGCGAGCAGTACTTC
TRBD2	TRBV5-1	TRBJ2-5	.	CASSPGWTSGIDQETQYF	TGCGCCAGCAGCCCGGGGTGGACTAGCGGGATAGACCAAGAGACCCAGTACTTC
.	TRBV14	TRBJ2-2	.	CASSQREASTGELFF	TGTGCCAGCAGCCAAAGGGAGGCTAGCACCGGGGAGCTGTTTTTT
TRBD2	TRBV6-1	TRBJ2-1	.	CASSASSGGADEQFF	TGTGCCAGCAGTGCCTCTAGCGGGGGGGCGGATGAGCAGTTCTTC
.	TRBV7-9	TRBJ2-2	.	CASSSRRAENTGELFF	TGTGCCAGCAGCTCGAGGCGGGCCGAGAACACCGGGGAGCTGTTTTTT
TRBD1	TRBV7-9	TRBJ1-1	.	CASSLPGQPNTEAFF	TGTGCCAGCAGCCTCCCGGGACAGCCGAACACTGAAGCTTTCTTT
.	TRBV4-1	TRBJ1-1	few	CASSQPTANTEAFF	TGCGCCAGCAGCCAACCTACAGCGAACACTGAAGCTTTCTTT
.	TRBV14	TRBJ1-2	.	CASSQDRGNYGYTF	TGTGCCAGCAGCCAAGATCGGGGTAACTATGGCTACACCTTC
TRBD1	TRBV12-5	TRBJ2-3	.	CASGLSSGTGGAISAQYF	TGTGCTAGTGGTTTGTCTTCCGGGACAGGGGGCGCAATATCAGCGCAGTATTTT
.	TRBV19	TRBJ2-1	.	CASSIVGGPSYNEQFF	TGTGCCAGTAGTATCGTCGGAGGGCCCTCCTACAATGAGCAGTTCTTC
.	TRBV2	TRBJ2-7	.	CASSERGADTKYEQYF	TGTGCCAGCAGTGAACGTGGGGCGGACACGAAGTACGAGCAGTACTTC
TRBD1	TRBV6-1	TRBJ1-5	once	CASGQGVQQPQHF	TGTGCCAGTGGACAGGGGGTTCAGCAGCCCCAGCATTTT
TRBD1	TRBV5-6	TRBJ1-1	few	CASSLSPGTGLKNTEAFF	TGTGCCAGCAGCTTGAGTCCCGGGACAGGGCTTAAGAACACTGAAGCTTTCTTT
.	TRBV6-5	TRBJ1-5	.	CASRALGLGNQPQHF	TGTGCCAGCAGGGCGTTGGGGCTCGGCAATCAGCCCCAGCATTTT
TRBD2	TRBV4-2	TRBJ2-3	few	CASSFERGGASDTQYF	TGTGCCAGCAGCTTCGAGCGGGGGGGGGCGTCAGATACGCAGTATTTT
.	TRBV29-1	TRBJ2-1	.	CSSRGGASSYNEQFF	TGCAGCTCAAGGGGCGGGGCGAGCTCCTACAATGAGCAGTTCTTC
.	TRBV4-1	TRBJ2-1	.	CASSQVFSNRDEQFF	TGCGCCAGCAGCCAAGTGTTCAGCAATCGGGATGAGCAGTTCTTC
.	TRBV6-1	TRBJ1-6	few	CASSIEGSNSPLHF	TGTGCCAGCAGCATCGAGGGTAGCAATTCACCCCTCCACTTT
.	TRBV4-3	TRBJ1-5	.	CASSQDIRGNQPQHF	TGCGCCAGCAGCCAAGATATCAGGGGAAATCAGCCCCAGCATTTT
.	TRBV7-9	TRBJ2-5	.	CASSSYGKQETQYF	TGTGCCAGCAGCTCTTACGGGAAGCAAGAGACCCAGTACTTC
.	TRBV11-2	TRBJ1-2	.	CASSPIDSYGYTF	TGTGCCAGCAGCCCCATAGACAGCTATGGCTACACCTTC
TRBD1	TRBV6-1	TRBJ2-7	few	CASNGQGSYEQYF	TGTGCCAGCAATGGACAGGGCTCCTACGAGCAGTACTTC
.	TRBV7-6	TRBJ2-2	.	CASSLGGDTGELFF	TGTGCCAGCAGCTTAGGGGGGGACACCGGGGAGCTGTTTTTT
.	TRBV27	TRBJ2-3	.	CASSFLLRDRPGDTQYF	TGTGCCAGCAGTTTCCTGCTGCGTGATCGGCCAGGGGATACGCAGTATTTT
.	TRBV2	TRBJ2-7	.	CASSERPMVRQAERDEQYF	TGTGCCAGCAGTGAAAGGCCTATGGTTCGACAGGCCGAAAGAGACGAGCAGTACTTC